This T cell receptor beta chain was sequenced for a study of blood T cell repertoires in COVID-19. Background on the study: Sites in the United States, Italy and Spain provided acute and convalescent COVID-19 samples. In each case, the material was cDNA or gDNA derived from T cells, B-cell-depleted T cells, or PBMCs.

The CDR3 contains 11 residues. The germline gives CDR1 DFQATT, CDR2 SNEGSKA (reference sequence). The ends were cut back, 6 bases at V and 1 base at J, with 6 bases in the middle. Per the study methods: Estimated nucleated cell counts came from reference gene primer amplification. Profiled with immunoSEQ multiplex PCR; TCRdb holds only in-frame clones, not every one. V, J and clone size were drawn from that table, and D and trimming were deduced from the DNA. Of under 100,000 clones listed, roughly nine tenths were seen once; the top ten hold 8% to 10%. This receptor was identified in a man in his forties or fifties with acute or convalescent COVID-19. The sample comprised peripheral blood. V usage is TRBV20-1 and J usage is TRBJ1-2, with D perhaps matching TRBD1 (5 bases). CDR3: CSARDNYGYTF. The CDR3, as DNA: TGCAGTGCCAGGGATAACTATGGCTACACCTTC.